The 14 T cell receptor beta chains presented below share a single source sample, sequenced in a study of shared clonotypes between healthy human individuals. Naive CD8 cells lacked CD45RO and underwent positive selection for CCR7, leaving out terminally differentiated effector memory CD45RA+ cells. TCRdb's table, derived via immunoSEQ multiplex PCR, lists solely in-frame clones and lacks some. The data show around 2.1 million clones, with about 93% seen just once and over 1.5% held by the top ten. Sample: naive CD8+ T cells from PBMCs. The receptor source for this set is a man in his late teens or twenties in good health. Some clones in this sample may be carry-over from other donors' samples.

Only one count was recorded for this clone. The chain recombines TRBV7-2 with TRBJ2-6, with D unresolved. The V gene's germline CDR1 is SGHTA and CDR2 FQGNSA. The CDR3 totals 17 residues. Deletions cut 1 base from V and 2 bases from J, with 12 bases between. The CDR3 spells CASSLVLVTTGANVLTF. CDR3 sequence (DNA): TGTGCCAGCAGCTTAGTTTTGGTGACAACTGGGGCCAACGTCCTGACTTTC. Together with reference TRBV7-2 and TRBJ2-6, the CDR3 gives the full variable domain: GAGVSQSPSNKVTEKGKDVELRCDPISGHTALYWYRQSLGQGLEFLIYFQGNSAPDKSGLPSDRFSAERTGGSVSTLTIQRTQQEDSAVYLCASSLVLVTTGANVLTFGAGSRLTVL.

This chain joins TRBV6-5 and TRBJ1-5, with TRBD1 identical over 8 bases. V shed 6 bases and J 2 bases; nucleotides not matched to a gene: 6. CDR1 MNHEY and CDR2 SVGAGI come from the germline V gene. The CDR3 covers 15 residues. The CDR3 DNA is TGTGCCAGCAGCAAAGACAGGGGAGGCAATCAGCCCCAGCATTTT. Its protein product is CASSKDRGGNQPQHF.

With regard to this clone: In the same sample, other DNA sequences code for this CDR3. The chain couples TRBV6-6 to TRBJ2-3, with 7 bases fitting TRBD2. This CDR3 spans 16 amino acids. Trimming cost V 1 base and J 3 bases; bases outside gene matches: 7. CDR1 and CDR2 (germline): MNHNY, SVGAGI (reference sequence). CDR3: CASSYLGGRGTDTQYF. The CDR3 DNA reads TGTGCCAGCAGTTACTTGGGCGGGAGAGGTACAGATACGCAGTATTTT.

The V gene is TRBV28, the J gene TRBJ2-3; 7 nucleotides match TRBD1. Germline CDR1 and CDR2: MDHEN and SYDVKM. The CDR3 spans 14 residues. J was trimmed by 5 bases and V by 2 bases; bases with no gene match: 4. The CDR3 reads CASSLRGGLDTQYF. The CDR3 DNA reads as TGTGCCAGCAGTTTAAGAGGGGGCCTAGATACGCAGTATTTT.

The chain couples TRBV9 to TRBJ2-3; D is perhaps TRBD2 (6 bases). Trimming cost V 3 bases and J 0 bases, with 14 bases left between them. CDR1 is SGDLS and CDR2 is YYNGEE in the germline V gene. CDR3 size: 16 residues. CDR3 amino acids: CASSAVGLASTDTQYF. As DNA, the CDR3 is TGTGCCAGCAGCGCGGTGGGGCTAGCGAGCACAGATACGCAGTATTTT.

The gene calls are TRBV13 and TRBJ2-3; 8 bases line up with TRBD2. Germline-derived CDR1 and CDR2 are PRHDT and FYEKMQ (reference sequence). This CDR3 spans 16 amino acids. The junction had 8 bases not matched to a gene; V was cut back by 5 bases and J by 1 base. CDR3 protein: CASSRLLREGTDTQYF. CDR3 in DNA: TGTGCCAGCAGCCGTCTCTTGCGGGAGGGCACAGATACGCAGTATTTT. Filled out from reference TRBV13 and TRBJ2-3, the complete variable domain reads AAGVIQSPRHLIKEKRETATLKCYPIPRHDTVYWYQQGPGQDPQFLISFYEKMQSDKGSIPDRFSAQQFSDYHSELNMSSLELGDSALYFCASSRLLREGTDTQYFGPGTRLTVL.

J is TRBJ1-3 and V is TRBV27; possible D gene TRBD1, 5 bases. Germline V gene data show CDR1 as MNHEY and CDR2 as SMNVEV (reference sequence). This CDR3 contains 16 residues. V gave up 4 bases and J gave up 0 bases, with 13 bases separating them. In DNA, the CDR3 is TGTGCCAGCAGTTCTGGGGACTCGATCTCTGGAAACACCATATATTTT. This sequence encodes CASSSGDSISGNTIYF.

The V gene is TRBV4-1, the J gene TRBJ2-7; weak D call: TRBD2 (6 bases). The CDR3 loop spans 17 amino acids. Germline V gives CDR1 MGHRA, CDR2 YSYEKL. Deletions cut 0 bases from V and 3 bases from J, with 18 bases between. In DNA form, the CDR3 reads TGCGCCAGCAGCCAAGATGACCTGGCTAGCGCTCTCTACGAGCAGTACTTC. It is translated as CASSQDDLASALYEQYF.

The chain uses TRBV9 and TRBJ2-1; 12 nucleotides match TRBD2. Trimming took 3 bases from V and 4 from J; bases not matched to a gene: 2. CDR3 length: 15 amino acids. Germline CDR1 and CDR2: SGDLS and YYNGEE. The CDR3 protein is CASSAGLAGYNEQFF. The CDR3 DNA reads as TGTGCCAGCAGCGCTGGACTAGCGGGATACAATGAGCAGTTCTTC.

The gene calls are TRBV4-1 and TRBJ2-7; a weak D match, TRBD1 (6 bases). The CDR3 contains 14 residues. The germline V gene has CDR1 MGHRA and CDR2 YSYEKL. V gave up 5 bases and J gave up 0 bases, with 11 bases separating them. The CDR3 DNA reads TGCGCCAGCAGCTACCGGGACAACTCCTACGAGCAGTACTTC. Amino acid sequence: CASSYRDNSYEQYF.

The V call is TRBV27, the J call TRBJ2-7; 12 bases match TRBD2. Per the germline V gene, CDR1 is MNHEY and CDR2 is SMNVEV (reference sequence). Germline trimming cut 0 bases from V and 3 bases from J; bases unmatched to any gene: 3. The CDR3 is 16 amino acids. This CDR3 is CASSLSGLAGNYEQYF. The CDR3 DNA reads as TGTGCCAGCAGTTTATCAGGACTAGCGGGAAACTACGAGCAGTACTTC.

V is TRBV21-1 and J is TRBJ2-1; TRBD1 was called by the table and not checked on the DNA. TRBV21-1 is a recognized pseudogene. The CDR3 runs to 15 residues. Written as DNA, the CDR3 is TGTGCCAGCAGCCATTCGGGACAGTACACAATGAGGCAGTTCTTC. It specifies CASSHSGQYTMRQFF.

The DNA for the CDR3 is TGTGCCAGCAGTCCCCGGGCGGGGGCCGTCGATGAGCAGTTCTTC. Protein: CASSPRAGAVDEQFF. The rearrangement joins TRBV6-5 to TRBJ2-1, with a weak D call TRBD2 (7 bases). The length of the CDR3 is 15 residues. CDR1 is MNHEY and CDR2 is SVGAGI in the germline V gene. V was pared by 5 bases and J by 8 bases, with 19 bases between.

In its sample, this clone was seen once. This sequence joins TRBV7-2 and TRBJ2-7; no firm D call. CDR1 and CDR2 from the germline V gene are SGHTA and FQGNSA. CDR3 length: 14 amino acids. Trimming pared 1 base from V and 6 bases from J, leaving 13 bases between. The chain's CDR3 is CASSLVVGGPEQYF. In DNA form, the CDR3 reads TGTGCCAGCAGCTTAGTCGTAGGTGGCCCCGAGCAGTACTTC.